The next 32 T cell receptor beta chains were all read from a single sample in a study of blood T cell repertoires in COVID-19. Libraries were prepared by immunoSEQ multiplex PCR; TCRdb keeps only in-frame clonotypes and omits some of them. The table includes fewer than 400,000 clones, about nine tenths detected once. The sequenced sample consisted of PBMCs or T cells enriched from blood (not recorded which). The receptors here all came from a man in his sixties who had recovered from COVID-19.

The chain carries TRBV5-1 and TRBJ2-1; 8 positions match TRBD1. The trim removed 3 bases at V and 9 bases at J, leaving 8 bases unmatched. This CDR3 contains 14 residues. CDR1 and CDR2 (germline): SGHRS, YFSETQ. The CDR3 here is CASSSGTGLGEQFF. In DNA form, the CDR3 reads TGCGCCAGCAGCTCCGGGACAGGATTGGGTGAGCAGTTCTTC.

The DNA for the CDR3 is TGTGCCAGCAGCGCCGACAGGGGAGTCTATGGCTACACCTTC. Amino acids: CASSADRGVYGYTF. The chain has TRBV9 and TRBJ1-2; the match to TRBD1 covers 8 bases. J was trimmed by 4 bases and V by 3 bases; bases with no gene match: 5. The CDR3 totals 14 residues. CDR1 SGDLS and CDR2 YYNGEE come from the germline V gene.

The chain couples TRBV6-5 to TRBJ1-2; TRBD1 is a possible D gene (6 bases). This CDR3 is 13 amino acids long. Germline V gives CDR1 MNHEY, CDR2 SVGAGI. Trimming removed 3 bases at V and 2 bases at J, with 7 bases between. CDR3: CASSYGQNYGYTF. The CDR3 DNA sequence: TGTGCCAGCAGTTATGGACAGAACTATGGCTACACCTTC.

In DNA form, the CDR3 reads TGTGCCAGCAGCTTGATGGGACAGGGGATGTATAATTCACCCCTCCACTTT. Translation: CASSLMGQGMYNSPLHF. This rearrangement joins TRBV5-8 to TRBJ1-6; TRBD1 matches 10 bases. The germline CDR1 and CDR2 sequences are SGHTS and YDEGEE. Trimming at V came to 1 base and at J to 4 bases, leaving 5 bases not matched to a gene. The CDR3 covers 17 residues.

This clone was seen once. CDR3 nucleotides: TGTGCCAGCGGCAGGAACACTGAAGCTTTCTTT. It encodes CASGRNTEAFF. The genes are TRBV3-1 (or the pseudogene TRBV3-2) and TRBJ1-1; D is unresolved. The CDR3 contains 11 residues. Per germline, CDR1 LGHDT and CDR2 YNNKEL (reference sequence). Trimming pared 8 bases from V and 1 base from J, leaving 5 bases between.

The chain has TRBV28 and TRBJ1-4; TRBD1 is a possible D gene (6 bases). V lost 3 bases and J lost 4, with 12 bases in between. Germline V CDR1 and CDR2: MDHEN, SYDVKM. The CDR3 length is 15 residues. The chain's CDR3 is CASSFLQGSNEKLFF. DNA for the CDR3: TGTGCCAGCAGTTTCTTACAGGGAAGTAATGAAAAACTGTTTTTT.

This chain links TRBV6-6 with TRBJ2-1; TRBD1 agrees at 9 bases. Trimming took 4 bases from V and 5 from J; bases not matched to a gene: 6. There are 15 residues in the CDR3. Germline values: CDR1 MNHNY, CDR2 SVGAGI (reference sequence). This CDR3 is CASSSGTGFDNEQFF. The CDR3 coding sequence is TGTGCCAGCAGTTCAGGGACAGGGTTCGACAATGAGCAGTTCTTC.

This sequence joins TRBV5-4 and TRBJ2-7, with 9 bases identical to TRBD2. This CDR3 is built from 15 residues. J lost 3 bases, V lost 7 bases, and 11 bases had no gene match. Germline loops: CDR1 SGHNT, CDR2 YYREEE (reference sequence). The CDR3 region has the DNA TGTGCCAGCGCGGACGCGGGAGGGCCTCGCTACGAGCAGTACTTC. This codes for CASADAGGPRYEQYF.

The V gene is TRBV6-5, the J gene TRBJ1-4, with D unresolved. The germline CDR1 and CDR2 sequences are MNHEY and SVGAGI. V gave up 0 bases and J gave up 1 base, with 9 bases separating them. There are 16 residues in the CDR3. Here the CDR3 DNA reads TGTGCCAGCAGTTACTCGGGCAGGATAACTAATGAAAAACTGTTTTTT. It yields the protein CASSYSGRITNEKLFF.

The chain carries TRBV18 and TRBJ1-4, with D unclear. The CDR3 length is 13 residues. Germline CDR1 reads KGHSH; CDR2 reads LQKENI. Trimming stripped 4 bases from V and 7 bases from J, with 10 bases between. As DNA, the CDR3 is TGTGCCAGCTCACTGGTTAGTAGTGAAAAACTGTTTTTT. It codes for CASSLVSSEKLFF. Using reference TRBV18 and TRBJ1-4 for the parts outside the CDR3, the full variable domain is NAGVMQNPRHLVRRRGQEARLRCSPMKGHSHVYWYRQLPEEGLKFMVYLQKENIIDESGMPKERFSAEFPKEGPSILRIQQVVRGDSAAYFCASSLVSSEKLFFGSGTQLSVL.

The chain carries TRBV19 and TRBJ1-2; 7 bases align to TRBD1. V lost 9 bases to trimming and J lost 4 bases; unmatched junction nucleotides: 14. The CDR3 covers 15 residues. CDR1 and CDR2 from the germline V gene are LNHDA and SQIVND (reference sequence). This CDR3 is CASLSWTGRLYGYTF. The DNA for the CDR3 is TGTGCCAGCTTAAGCTGGACAGGCCGCCTCTATGGCTACACCTTC.

This chain connects TRBV5-1 to TRBJ1-2; perhaps TRBD1 as D (5 bases). Germline V CDR1 and CDR2: SGHRS, YFSETQ. V shed 1 base and J shed 1 base, with 20 bases lying between them. This CDR3 spans 18 amino acids. The CDR3, as DNA: TGCGCCAGCAGCTTGTCCTCAACCCCCGGGGGTGTTAACTATGGCTACACCTTC. Translation: CASSLSSTPGGVNYGYTF.

This chain connects TRBV9 to TRBJ1-2; possible D gene TRBD1, 5 bases. V lost 0 bases, J lost 2 bases, and 11 bases lay in between. Germline CDR1 reads SGDLS; CDR2 reads YYNGEE. The CDR3 has 15 residues. Here the CDR3 DNA reads TGTGCCAGCAGCGTAGCTCCGACAGAAAACTATGGCTACACCTTC. It translates to CASSVAPTENYGYTF. Full variable domain (remainder filled in from reference TRBV9 and TRBJ1-2): DSGVTQTPKHLITATGQRVTLRCSPRSGDLSVYWYQQSLDQGLQFLIQYYNGEERAKGNILERFSAQQFPDLHSELNLSSLELGDSALYFCASSVAPTENYGYTFGSGTRLTVV.

This chain links TRBV28 with TRBJ2-7; 8 bases are shared with TRBD1. The CDR3 loop spans 16 amino acids. Germline loops: CDR1 MDHEN, CDR2 SYDVKM. V was pared by 7 bases and J by 1 base, with 12 bases of the junction left unmatched. The CDR3 spells CASKFSTGGVSYEQYF. CDR3 coding DNA: TGTGCCAGCAAGTTTAGTACAGGGGGTGTATCCTACGAGCAGTACTTC.

The rearrangement uses TRBV11-2 and TRBJ2-4; 9 nucleotides match TRBD1. Trimming took 4 bases from V and 8 from J; bases not matched to a gene: 6. CDR1 is SGHAT and CDR2 is FQNNGV in the germline V gene. The CDR3 extends over 14 amino acids. The CDR3 loop reads CASSSQGARDIQYF. CDR3 nucleotides: TGTGCCAGCAGCTCACAGGGGGCCAGAGACATTCAGTACTTC.

This clone was seen a single time. The chain couples TRBV2 to TRBJ2-3; D may be TRBD2 (7 bases). Per the germline V gene, CDR1 is SNHLY and CDR2 is FYNNEI. The CDR3 loop spans 13 amino acids. V gave up 11 bases and J gave up 8 bases, with 20 bases separating them. The CDR3 bases are TGTGCCGGGGGCGGGGGCCCTGGGGGTACGCAGTATTTT. Translation gives CAGGGGPGGTQYF.

The chain employs TRBV6-6 and TRBJ1-1, with 11 bases lining up with TRBD1. CDR1 is MNHNY and CDR2 is SVGAGI in the germline V gene (reference sequence). J gave up 2 bases and V 5 bases, and 10 bases lay outside the gene matches. The CDR3 sequence is 17 residues long. Here the CDR3 DNA reads TGTGCCAGCAGTCCCGGACAGGGGGCGGCCCTAAACACTGAAGCTTTCTTT. Translation gives CASSPGQGAALNTEAFF.

The chain couples TRBV2 to TRBJ2-5; TRBD2 aligns across 8 bases. Per germline, CDR1 SNHLY and CDR2 FYNNEI. After removal of 3 bases from V and 4 bases from J, the junction contained 1 base not matched to a gene. CDR3 size: 13 residues. The CDR3 region has the DNA TGTGCCAGCAGTGAGACTAGCGTAGAGACCCAGTACTTC. The encoded protein is CASSETSVETQYF. Based on the CDR3 plus reference TRBV2 and TRBJ2-5, the full variable domain is EPEVTQTPSHQVTQMGQEVILRCVPISNHLYFYWYRQILGQKVEFLVSFYNNEISEKSEIFDDQFSVERPDGSNFTLKIRSTKLEDSAMYFCASSETSVETQYFGPGTRLLVL.

V usage is TRBV28 and J usage is TRBJ1-2; unclear D gene. The CDR3 extends over 15 amino acids. The germline V gene has CDR1 MDHEN and CDR2 SYDVKM. Trimming removed 2 bases at V and 1 base at J, with 11 bases between. The DNA of the CDR3 is TGTGCCAGCAGTTTACCTTGGGAGTTTAACTATGGCTACACCTTC. Its translation: CASSLPWEFNYGYTF.

The chain joins TRBV10-3 to TRBJ1-5, with 10 bases matching TRBD1. This CDR3 is 17 amino acids long. In germline, CDR1 is ENHRY, CDR2 SYGVKD. J was trimmed by 3 bases and V by 0 bases; bases with no gene match: 5. Written as DNA, the CDR3 is TGTGCCATCAGTGAGTCGAGGACAGGGGGACTCAATCAGCCCCAGCATTTT. Its translation is CAISESRTGGLNQPQHF.

The V gene is TRBV6-1, the J gene TRBJ1-2; tentative D call: TRBD1 (6 bases). CDR1 and CDR2 from the germline V gene are MNHNS and SASEGT. The V gene lost 2 bases and the J gene lost 9 bases, with 22 bases spanning the gap. The CDR3 is 16 amino acids. CDR3: CASSEHRDNNYVSYTF. For the CDR3, the DNA is TGTGCCAGCAGTGAACATCGGGACAATAACTATGTTAGCTACACCTTC.

The chain uses TRBV2 and TRBJ2-5; D call uncertain. Deletions cut 4 bases from V and 8 bases from J, with 17 bases between. The CDR3 is 14 residues long. Germline V lookup: CDR1 SNHLY, CDR2 FYNNEI. The CDR3 here is CASSGDRSLSTQYF. CDR3 in DNA: TGTGCCAGCAGTGGTGATCGAAGCCTGAGCACCCAGTACTTC.

The genes are TRBV6-5 and TRBJ2-7; weak D call: TRBD2 (5 bases). The CDR3 is 14 residues long. The V gene lost 6 bases and the J gene lost 2 bases, with 14 bases spanning the gap. Looked up from germline, CDR1 is MNHEY and CDR2 is SVGAGI. CDR3 region: CASSNGRGTYEQYF. DNA of the CDR3: TGTGCCAGCAGCAACGGACGGGGAACCTACGAGCAGTACTTC.

The CDR3 DNA reads TGTGCCAGCAGCTTAGGTAGCGGGGGGACCACAGATACGCAGTATTTT. This codes for CASSLGSGGTTDTQYF. The rearrangement joins TRBV7-8 to TRBJ2-3; TRBD2 matches 10 bases. The CDR3 runs to 16 residues. Germline lookup yields CDR1 SGHVS and CDR2 FQNEAQ. V was clipped by 1 base and J by 2 bases; unmatched bases: 3.

The genes are TRBV18 and TRBJ1-2, with 9 bases fitting TRBD1. The CDR3 runs 19 residues. The germline V gene has CDR1 KGHSH and CDR2 LQKENI. The ends lost 3 bases at V and 0 bases at J; junction bases unmatched: 14. CDR3 loop: CASSPVPGTGTGPNYGYTF. As DNA, the CDR3 is TGTGCCAGCTCACCCGTCCCCGGAACCGGGACAGGGCCTAACTATGGCTACACCTTC.

The rearrangement joins TRBV6-2 or TRBV6-3 to TRBJ1-1, with 8 bases lining up with TRBD1. Germline V lookup: CDR1 MNHEY, CDR2 SVGEGT. The length of the CDR3 is 15 residues. Trimming removed 5 bases from V and 1 base from J; junction bases left unmatched: 6. The CDR3 region is CASSARQGTNTEAFF. DNA of the CDR3: TGTGCCAGCAGTGCCCGACAGGGGACGAACACTGAAGCTTTCTTT.

This rearrangement joins TRBV5-1 to TRBJ1-4; no firm D call. Trimming left V 4 bases short and J 5 bases short, with 15 bases between. CDR3 length: 15 amino acids. From germline, CDR1 is SGHRS and CDR2 YFSETQ. The DNA for the CDR3 is TGCGCCAGCAGCGGTTCATCTACTCTCAATGAAAAACTGTTTTTT. The encoded protein is CASSGSSTLNEKLFF. Combining the CDR3 with reference TRBV5-1 and TRBJ1-4 gives the whole variable domain KAGVTQTPRYLIKTRGQQVTLSCSPISGHRSVSWYQQTPGQGLQFLFEYFSETQRNKGNFPGRFSGRQFSNSRSEMNVSTLELGDSALYLCASSGSSTLNEKLFFGSGTQLSVL.

This clone was seen more than once but under ten times. The V call is TRBV18, the J call TRBJ1-1, with D possibly matching TRBD1 (5 bases). The CDR3 spans 14 residues. Germline CDR1 reads KGHSH; CDR2 reads LQKENI. The ends were cut back, 7 bases at V and 0 bases at J, with 12 bases in the middle. The CDR3 spells CASLPTALNTEAFF. DNA of the CDR3: TGTGCCAGCTTACCGACAGCTTTGAACACTGAAGCTTTCTTT. Using reference TRBV18 and TRBJ1-1 for the parts outside the CDR3, the full variable domain is NAGVMQNPRHLVRRRGQEARLRCSPMKGHSHVYWYRQLPEEGLKFMVYLQKENIIDESGMPKERFSAEFPKEGPSILRIQQVVRGDSAAYFCASLPTALNTEAFFGQGTRLTVV.

J is TRBJ2-7 and V is TRBV9, with TRBD2 matching over 16 bases. V was pared by 3 bases and J by 1 base, with 4 bases of the junction left unmatched. CDR3 length equals 17 residues. Germline CDR1 SGDLS, CDR2 YYNGEE. CDR3 protein: CASSAGTSGRGSYEQYF. The CDR3 region has the DNA TGTGCCAGCAGCGCTGGGACTAGCGGGAGGGGGTCCTACGAGCAGTACTTC.

The V gene is TRBV10-1, the J gene TRBJ2-1; D might be TRBD1 (5 bases). There are 16 residues in the CDR3. With 4 bases removed from V and 4 bases from J, the gap between germline ends came to 17 bases. Germline V gene lookup returns CDR1 WNHNN and CDR2 SYGVQD (reference sequence). The CDR3 is CASSVRTGRSYNEQFF. Here the CDR3 DNA reads TGCGCCAGCAGTGTCCGCACAGGAAGATCGTACAATGAGCAGTTCTTC.

This chain connects TRBV5-1 to TRBJ2-7; 11 bases match TRBD1. Unmatched junction bases numbered 2, after V lost 4 bases and J lost 2 bases. Germline lookup yields CDR1 SGHRS and CDR2 YFSETQ. CDR3 size: 14 residues. CDR3 sequence: CASSQDRGPYEQYF. The CDR3 DNA reads as TGCGCCAGCAGCCAGGACAGGGGGCCCTACGAGCAGTACTTC.

V and J are TRBV7-9 and TRBJ1-5; D unclear. CDR1 is SEHNR, CDR2 FQNEAQ, per germline (reference sequence). Between the trimmed V and J ends, which lost 1 base and 1 base, there was a span of 8 bases. This CDR3 is built from 15 residues. The CDR3 is CASSLVGLSNQPQHF. The CDR3, as DNA: TGTGCCAGCAGCTTAGTTGGACTGAGCAATCAGCCCCAGCATTTT.